A single sample gave rise to the 17 T cell receptor beta chains below, sequenced in a study of cytomegalovirus exposure and HLA in healthy donors. PCR employed 60 Vbeta and 13 Jbeta primers. Generated by immunoSEQ multiplex PCR, the TCRdb table keeps only in-frame clones and is missing some. The sample shows around 190,000 clones, about four fifths of them seen only once. Material for sequencing was PBMCs. These receptors all stem from a woman between 50 and 59 years old in good health and CMV-seronegative.

The chain combines TRBV19 with TRBJ2-1; TRBD2 agrees at 12 bases. CDR1 is LNHDA and CDR2 is SQIVND in the germline V gene (reference sequence). V gave up 6 bases and J gave up 0 bases; unmatched junction bases: 12. This CDR3 region has 19 residues. The CDR3 DNA reads as TGTGCCAGTAGCCGCCGGGGACTAGCGGGCGGGAGCTCCTACAATGAGCAGTTCTTC. The encoded protein is CASSRRGLAGGSSYNEQFF.

This chain connects TRBV7-8 to TRBJ2-7; 11 nucleotides align to TRBD2. This CDR3 region has 16 residues. V trimming: 5 bases; J trimming: 1 base; junction bases outside the gene matches: 7. Germline lookup yields CDR1 SGHVS and CDR2 FQNEAQ. The CDR3 DNA is TGTGCCAGCAGCCTCTTAGCGGGGGGGCCTTCCTACGAGCAGTACTTC. It translates to CASSLLAGGPSYEQYF.

The chain uses TRBV11-2 and TRBJ2-1; TRBD2 matches 7 bases. Germline V CDR1 and CDR2: SGHAT, FQNNGV. V was clipped by 0 bases and J by 10 bases; unmatched bases: 12. The CDR3 covers 16 residues. This CDR3 reads CASSLERWRGNWEQFF. As DNA, the CDR3 is TGTGCCAGCAGCTTAGAACGCTGGCGGGGGAATTGGGAGCAGTTCTTC.

This sequence joins TRBV5-1 and TRBJ1-5; 10 bases are shared with TRBD1. The CDR3 length is 16 residues. With V trimmed by 4 bases and J by 4 bases, 8 bases remained unmatched. The germline V gene encodes CDR1 SGHRS and CDR2 YFSETQ. This CDR3 is CASSPGQGMENQPQHF. The CDR3 bases are TGCGCCAGCAGCCCGGGACAGGGGATGGAGAATCAGCCCCAGCATTTT.

This sequence joins TRBV28 and TRBJ2-5; TRBD2 might be the D (5 bases). There are 14 residues in the CDR3. V lost 2 bases to trimming and J lost 3 bases, with 10 bases between them. The V gene's germline CDR1 is MDHEN and CDR2 SYDVKM. The CDR3: CASSLGGFEETQYF. In DNA, the CDR3 is TGTGCCAGCAGTTTAGGCGGGTTTGAAGAGACCCAGTACTTC. The full variable domain, with the rest looked up from reference TRBV28 and TRBJ2-5, is DVKVTQSSRYLVKRTGEKVFLECVQDMDHENMFWYRQDPGLGLRLIYFSYDVKMKEKGDIPEGYSVSREKKERFSLILESASTNQTSMYLCASSLGGFEETQYFGPGTRLLVL.

The rearrangement uses TRBV4-1 and TRBJ2-1; D is ambiguous. Trimming removed 1 base at V and 7 bases at J, with 17 bases between. Germline values: CDR1 MGHRA, CDR2 YSYEKL. This CDR3 region has 16 residues. CDR3 in amino acids: CASSQVEADVSNEQFF. Here the CDR3 DNA reads TGCGCCAGCAGCCAAGTCGAGGCAGACGTTAGTAATGAGCAGTTCTTC.

The rearrangement uses TRBV7-9 and TRBJ2-3; 7 bases agree with TRBD2. This CDR3 comprises 14 residues. Looked up from germline, CDR1 is SEHNR and CDR2 is FQNEAQ (reference sequence). J was trimmed by 5 bases and V by 1 base; bases with no gene match: 3. The CDR3 protein is CASSLDGGGDTQYF. CDR3 nucleotides: TGTGCCAGCAGCTTAGACGGCGGGGGAGATACGCAGTATTTT.

This clone has only one observation. V usage is TRBV10-3 and J usage is TRBJ1-2, with 7 bases lining up with TRBD1. Trimming took 0 bases from V and 7 from J; bases not matched to a gene: 8. CDR1 is ENHRY and CDR2 is SYGVKD in the germline V gene. This CDR3 has 15 residues. CDR3 in amino acids: CAISESRDRVFGYTF. CDR3 DNA: TGTGCCATCAGTGAGTCTCGTGACAGGGTCTTTGGCTACACCTTC.

The rearrangement links TRBV29-1 to TRBJ1-5; TRBD1 agrees at 7 bases. Germline V gene sequence: CDR1 SQVTM, CDR2 ANQGSEA. The J segment lost 2 bases and the V segment lost 6 bases, leaving 4 bases of the junction unmatched. The CDR3 totals 13 residues. In nucleotides, the CDR3 is TGCAGCGTCGCCAGGGGGGGCAATCAGCCCCAGCATTTT. This sequence encodes CSVARGGNQPQHF.

The V call is TRBV11-2, the J call TRBJ2-3, with unresolved D. The V end lost 1 base, the J end lost 3 bases, and 14 bases lay between the germline ends. Germline V gene sequence: CDR1 SGHAT, CDR2 FQNNGV. The CDR3 runs 16 residues. This CDR3 reads CASSLVVASTTDTQYF. The CDR3 region has the DNA TGTGCCAGCAGCTTAGTGGTTGCCTCCACAACAGATACGCAGTATTTT.

In this sample, this clone turned up a few times. A junction end diverges from the germline sequence, so it may reflect a read error. The J gene is TRBJ2-3, the V gene TRBV18; 12 bases are a match to TRBD2. The CDR3 spans 17 residues. Germline assignment: CDR1 KGHSH and CDR2 LQKENI. CDR3 residues: CASSPLAGGPSTDTQYF. CDR3 in DNA: TGTGCCAGCTCCCCACTAGCGGGGGGTCCTAGCACAGATACGCAGTATTTT.

In this sample, this clone turned up once. The chain joins TRBV5-1 to TRBJ1-5, with 7 bases aligning to TRBD1. Trimming at V came to 0 bases and at J to 0 bases, leaving 3 bases not matched to a gene. CDR3 length: 16 amino acids. Germline CDR1 and CDR2: SGHRS and YFSETQ. CDR3 protein: CASSLEGQTSNQPQHF. CDR3 bases: TGCGCCAGCAGCTTGGAGGGACAGACTAGCAATCAGCCCCAGCATTTT.

This chain joins TRBV27 and TRBJ1-4; the match to TRBD1 covers 8 bases. The CDR3 runs 15 residues. Unmatched junction bases numbered 9, after V lost 5 bases and J lost 7 bases. Germline CDR1 reads MNHEY; CDR2 reads SMNVEV (reference sequence). CDR3 loop: CASSTYQGASEKLFF. For the CDR3, the DNA is TGTGCCAGCAGTACGTACCAGGGGGCGTCTGAAAAACTGTTTTTT.

The V gene is TRBV7-3, the J gene TRBJ2-2; 9 positions agree with TRBD1. CDR3 length equals 16 residues. From germline, CDR1 is SGHTA and CDR2 FQGTGA. Trimming took 1 base from V and 4 from J; bases not matched to a gene: 4. In DNA form, the CDR3 reads TGTGCCAGCAGCTTAAACCGGGACAGGGCCACCGGGGAGCTGTTTTTT. Translating gives CASSLNRDRATGELFF.

The chain couples TRBV7-9 to TRBJ1-2, with D uncertain. The germline gives CDR1 SEHNR, CDR2 FQNEAQ (reference sequence). V lost 3 bases and J lost 8, with 10 bases in between. The length of the CDR3 is 12 residues. The CDR3 DNA sequence: TGTGCCAGCAGCTTCTTTAGTAACGGCTACACCTTC. Translation: CASSFFSNGYTF. Complete variable domain (other parts from reference TRBV7-9 and TRBJ1-2): DTGVSQNPRHKITKRGQNVTFRCDPISEHNRLYWYRQTLGQGPEFLTYFQNEAQLEKSRLLSDRFSAERPKGSFSTLEIQRTEQGDSAMYLCASSFFSNGYTFGSGTRLTVV.

The chain employs TRBV6-5 and TRBJ1-1; D is undetermined. There are 11 residues in the CDR3. Trimming removed 7 bases from V and 7 bases from J, with 10 bases in between. Germline V gene lookup returns CDR1 MNHEY and CDR2 SVGAGI. This CDR3 is CASNSGSEAFF. The CDR3 DNA reads TGTGCCAGCAATAGCGGGAGTGAAGCTTTCTTT.

The chain carries TRBV5-1 and TRBJ2-7, with D perhaps matching TRBD2 (6 bases). CDR1 and CDR2 (germline): SGHRS, YFSETQ. Trimming took 0 bases from V and 5 from J, leaving 15 bases between them. This CDR3 region has 15 residues. For the CDR3, the DNA is TGCGCCAGCAGCTTGGCCCAGCGGGTTATCAACGAGCAGTACTTC. Its protein product is CASSLAQRVINEQYF.